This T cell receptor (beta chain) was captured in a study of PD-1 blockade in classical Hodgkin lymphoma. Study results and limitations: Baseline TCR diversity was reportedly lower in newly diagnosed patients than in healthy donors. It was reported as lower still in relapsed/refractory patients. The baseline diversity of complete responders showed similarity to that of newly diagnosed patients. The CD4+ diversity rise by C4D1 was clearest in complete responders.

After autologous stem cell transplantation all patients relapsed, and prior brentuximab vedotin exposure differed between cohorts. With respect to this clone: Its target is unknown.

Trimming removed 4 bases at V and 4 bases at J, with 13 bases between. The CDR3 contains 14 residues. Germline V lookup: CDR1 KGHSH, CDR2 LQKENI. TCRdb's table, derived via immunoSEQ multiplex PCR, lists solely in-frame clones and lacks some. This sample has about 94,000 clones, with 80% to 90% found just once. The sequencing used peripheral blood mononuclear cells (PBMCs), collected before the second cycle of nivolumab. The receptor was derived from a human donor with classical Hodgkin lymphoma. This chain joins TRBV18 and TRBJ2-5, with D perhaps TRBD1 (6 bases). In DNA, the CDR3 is TGTGCCAGCTCACGACTCCAGGGGTCAGAGACCCAGTACTTC. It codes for CASSRLQGSETQYF. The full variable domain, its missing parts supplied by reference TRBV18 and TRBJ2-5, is NAGVMQNPRHLVRRRGQEARLRCSPMKGHSHVYWYRQLPEEGLKFMVYLQKENIIDESGMPKERFSAEFPKEGPSILRIQQVVRGDSAAYFCASSRLQGSETQYFGPGTRLLVL.